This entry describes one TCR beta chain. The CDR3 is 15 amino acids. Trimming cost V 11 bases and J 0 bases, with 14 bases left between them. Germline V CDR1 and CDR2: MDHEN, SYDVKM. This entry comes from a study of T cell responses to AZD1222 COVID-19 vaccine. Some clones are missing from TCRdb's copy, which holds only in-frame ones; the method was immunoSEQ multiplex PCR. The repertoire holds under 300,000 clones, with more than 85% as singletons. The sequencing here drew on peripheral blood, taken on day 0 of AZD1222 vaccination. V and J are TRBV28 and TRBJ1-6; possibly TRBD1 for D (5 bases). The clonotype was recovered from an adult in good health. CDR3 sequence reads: CAVGTASSYNSPLHF. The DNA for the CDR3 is TGTGCCGTAGGGACCGCTAGCTCCTATAATTCACCCCTCCACTTT.